These 6 T cell receptor beta chains were sequenced from one sample in a study of identical twins. MiXCR was run by TCRdb on the 5' RACE reads, yielding one entry per CDR3 protein. The sample shows fewer than 250,000 distinct CDR3 sequences, 6.5% to 9% of them seen only once. The same sample was also used in a study of yellow fever vaccine responses in identical twins.

Sequencing was done on a sample of CD8+ T cells sorted from blood. The receptors derive from a woman aged 18 to 35 in good health.

For this clonotype: The junction departs from germline at one end; a sequencing error may be responsible. The chain combines TRBV12-3 or TRBV12-4 with TRBJ2-1; 10 positions match TRBD2. The CDR3 loop spans 15 amino acids. The CDR3 protein is CASSIAGGLDNEQFF. The DNA of the CDR3 is TGTGCCAGCAGTATAGCGGGAGGTTTGGACAATGAGCAGTTCTTC.

The J gene is TRBJ2-7, the V gene TRBV7-9, with 11 positions matching TRBD2. The trim removed 5 bases at V and 5 bases at J, leaving 8 bases unmatched. There are 15 residues in the CDR3. Germline-derived CDR1 and CDR2 are SEHNR and FQNEAQ (reference sequence). CDR3: CASSRDLLAGDEQYF. As DNA, the CDR3 is TGTGCCAGCAGCCGAGACTTACTAGCGGGAGACGAGCAGTACTTC.

This chain links TRBV12-3 or TRBV12-4 with TRBJ1-2; TRBD1 agrees at 7 bases. The CDR3 is 13 residues long. The trim removed 3 bases at V and 8 bases at J, leaving 6 bases unmatched. The CDR3 nucleotides read TGTGCCAGCAGTTTTGACAGGGAAAGGGGCTACACCTTC. Protein: CASSFDRERGYTF.

This clonotype was seen a handful of times. This chain joins TRBV12-3 or TRBV12-4 and TRBJ2-1; TRBD2 agrees at 8 bases. The ends lost 10 bases at V and 6 bases at J; junction bases unmatched: 5. The CDR3 length is 12 residues. The CDR3 loop is CATRLATNEQFF. The CDR3 DNA follows: TGTGCCACCAGACTAGCGACCAATGAGCAGTTCTTC.

This clonotype appeared a few times. The chain has TRBV12-5 and TRBJ2-1; no clear D. Trimming shortened V by 4 bases and J by 8 bases, and 6 bases separated the two germline ends. Germline V lookup: CDR1 LGHNT, CDR2 FRNRAP. This CDR3 comprises 11 residues. CDR3 sequence: CASGSNHEQFF. CDR3 nucleotides: TGTGCTAGTGGTTCCAACCATGAGCAGTTCTTC.

This clonotype showed up just a few times. V is TRBV13 and J is TRBJ2-7; D not certain. Looked up from germline, CDR1 is PRHDT and CDR2 is FYEKMQ (reference sequence). CDR3 length: 14 residues. Trimming pared 8 bases from V and 1 base from J, leaving 15 bases between. The CDR3 DNA reads TGTGCCAGCGCTGATAACGGTGGGTCCTACGAGCAGTACTTC. It yields the protein CASADNGGSYEQYF.